This TCR beta chain is drawn from a study of blood T cell repertoires in COVID-19 (dated by TCRdb to the early 2020s). About the investigation overall: Samples from collaborators originated in the United States, Italy and Spain and spanned both the acute and convalescent phases of COVID-19. The material from the prospective study consisted of cDNA or gDNA derived from T cells, B-cell-depleted T cells, or PBMCs. Deeply sampled blood TCRbeta repertoires from subjects exposed to, actively infected with, or recovered from COVID-19 were included in the dataset. Where HLA class I and class II types were available, the types were taken from metadata supplied by the sample provider, not from assay-based typing. The samples were drawn from two sources: the first 160 participants of the ongoing ImmuneRACE study, and fewer than 1,500 subjects contributed by 6 global collaborators. The repertoires were made available in a free public database intended to serve as a resource for research on the immune response to SARS-CoV-2. Nearly every sample came with metadata listing a de-identified subject ID, COVID-19 status, age in years and sex. Results the study describes overall, beyond this receptor: How much clinical and demographic metadata was included differed by source and by participant, and the metadata was provided uncurated.

In the prospective study, participants were roughly 18 to 90 years old, resided in about two dozen geographic areas of the United States, and were enrolled through a virtual design. Cohort assignment in the prospective study relied on participant-reported clinical history from a screening survey and a study questionnaire. Mobile phlebotomists in the prospective study collected whole blood, serum and a nasopharyngeal or oropharyngeal swab from every participant. Over a 2-month period, participants in the prospective study had the option of providing additional blood draws and questionnaires. Before DNA extraction, blood samples from the prospective study were shipped at room temperature or frozen. With regard to this clone: Its antigen target is currently unknown. The input lacks base qualities; no much larger clone sits a single base away.

TCRbeta CDR3 regions were amplified from genomic DNA using the immunoSEQ Assay, a bias-controlled multiplex PCR. The source study handled its data this way. The number of nucleated cells in each sample was estimated from the amplification of reference gene primers within the assay. Sequence reads were collapsed and filtered to measure the absolute abundance of every unique TCRbeta CDR3 rearrangement. For each sample, productive Simpson clonality was calculated as the square root of Simpson's diversity index over productive rearrangements. This is the immuneACCESS table as TCRdb keeps it, with only in-frame sequences that have V and J called. A part of the clones is gone; compared with another copy, unresolved V genes explain less than half, and the rest is unexplained. V, J and clone size reflect that table, while D and trimming were determined from the DNA. The sample records under 500,000 clones, 87% of which are singletons. The ten largest account for under 2% of the sample.

Material for sequencing was PBMCs or T cells enriched from blood (not recorded which). This TCR was sampled from a woman younger than 35 with acute COVID-19.

The CDR3 reads CAWSPGIAGYEQYF. The DNA sequence follows: TGTGCCTGGAGTCCCGGGATCGCTGGCTACGAGCAGTACTTC. The chain is made from TRBV30 and TRBJ2-7; the D gene is possibly TRBD2, with 5 bases matching. CDR3 length: 14 amino acids, cysteine to phenylalanine. The only DNA kept is the CDR3, 42 bases in frame from the first base. The germline V gene (reference sequence) provides CDR1 GTSNPN and CDR2 SVGIG. V sheds 2 bases and J sheds 3 bases, leaving 14 bases between their ends.